This T cell receptor (beta chain) was recovered during a study of shared T cell receptors in the human thymus. Profiled with immunoSEQ multiplex PCR; TCRdb holds only in-frame clones, not every one. In the table there are some 660,000 clones, about 87% of which are singletons. The CDR3 loop spans 16 amino acids. V was clipped by 5 bases and J by 2 bases; unmatched bases: 5. Germline lookup yields CDR1 PRHDT and CDR2 FYEKMQ (reference sequence). These data were also reused for a study on human thymus T cells.

The sample taken for sequencing was thymocytes. V is TRBV13 and J is TRBJ2-6; 8 bases are a match to TRBD1. This receptor was taken from a boy in the first two years of life with a congenital heart defect. The DNA for the CDR3 is TGTGCCAGCAGCGCCTCACAGGGGGCTGGGGCCAACGTCCTGACTTTC. Its protein product is CASSASQGAGANVLTF.